Below are 25 T cell receptor beta chains sequenced from a single sample in a study of identical twins. TCRdb reprocessed the 5' RACE reads with MiXCR, giving one entry per CDR3 protein. The sample has 410,000 or so distinct CDR3 sequences, 18% seen once; the top ten hold approximately 12%. The source material was naive T cells sorted from blood. These receptors were collected from a man aged 45 to 65 in good health.

CDR3 sequence: CASSASAGEQYF. The CDR3, as DNA: TGTGCCAGCAGTGCGTCCGCTGGCGAGCAGTACTTC. J is TRBJ2-7 and V is TRBV28, with no clear D. The CDR3 extends over 12 amino acids. Germline CDR1 is MDHEN and CDR2 is SYDVKM. With 5 bases removed from V and 6 bases from J, the gap between germline ends came to 11 bases.

This clonotype was observed a few times. The gene calls are TRBV4-2 and TRBJ1-4, with 11 bases lining up with TRBD1. The trim removed 4 bases at V and 3 bases at J, leaving 16 bases unmatched. This CDR3 contains 20 residues. From germline, CDR1 is LGHNA and CDR2 YNFKEQ. CDR3 nucleotides: TGTGCCAGCAGCCCAAGATACCGGGACAGGGGGAGGTCGTCTAATGAAAAACTGTTTTTT. Protein product: CASSPRYRDRGRSSNEKLFF.

This clonotype turned up a few times. The chain is built from TRBV4-1 and TRBJ1-2; D is unclear. This CDR3 spans 14 amino acids. CDR1 and CDR2 (germline): MGHRA, YSYEKL. Trimming took 3 bases from V and 0 from J, leaving 8 bases between them. CDR3 DNA: TGCGCCAGCAGCCAGGACCATTCTAACTATGGCTACACCTTC. Protein: CASSQDHSNYGYTF.

Many counts were recorded for this clonotype. The V gene is TRBV20-1, the J gene TRBJ2-1, with 8 nucleotides matching TRBD2. The CDR3 covers 12 residues. With 3 bases clipped from V and 9 bases from J, the junction kept 4 bases outside the gene matches. The V gene's germline CDR1 is DFQATT and CDR2 SNEGSKA (reference sequence). The DNA of the CDR3 is TGCAGTGCTAGTGAACTAGCGGTTGAGCAGTTCTTC. Translated, it gives CSASELAVEQFF.

This clonotype has only a few counts. The V and J genes are TRBV20-1 and TRBJ2-7, with no clear D. The V end was cut by 6 bases, the J end by 0 bases, with 15 bases between. Germline lookup yields CDR1 DFQATT and CDR2 SNEGSKA (reference sequence). The CDR3 loop spans 14 amino acids. This CDR3 reads CSALPPVDSYEQYF. CDR3 DNA sequence: TGCAGTGCCCTCCCCCCCGTTGACTCCTACGAGCAGTACTTC.

This clonotype was detected ten times or more. The chain couples TRBV7-2 to TRBJ2-1; D not certain. The CDR3 has 13 amino acids. Per germline, CDR1 SGHTA and CDR2 FQGNSA. Trimming stripped 1 base from V and 8 bases from J, with 9 bases between. The CDR3 reads CASSLVATDEQFF. In DNA, the CDR3 is TGTGCCAGCAGCTTAGTAGCCACCGATGAGCAGTTCTTC.

This clonotype was counted at least ten times. The CDR3 sequence: CASTPGRVTEAFF. The CDR3 DNA reads TGTGCCAGCACTCCCGGTCGGGTCACTGAAGCTTTCTTT. V gene TRBV12-3 or TRBV12-4 combines with J gene TRBJ1-1; D gene uncertain. The V end lost 7 bases, the J end lost 4 bases, and 13 bases lay between the germline ends. The CDR3 is 13 amino acids.

This sequence joins TRBV4-3 and TRBJ2-7, with D possibly being TRBD2 (5 bases). With 0 bases removed from V and 4 bases from J, the gap between germline ends came to 10 bases. The CDR3 runs 14 residues. Germline V gene sequence: CDR1 LGHNA, CDR2 YSLEER. The CDR3 DNA is TGCGCCAGCAGCCAAGATTACGGGGTTTACGAGCAGTACTTC. It yields the protein CASSQDYGVYEQYF.

The rearrangement links TRBV7-3 to TRBJ2-1; D ambiguous. With 4 bases removed from V and 4 bases from J, the gap between germline ends came to 14 bases. The CDR3 is made up of 15 amino acids. Germline CDR1 and CDR2: SGHTA and FQGTGA. CDR3 DNA sequence: TGTGCCAGCAGCTCCACCGGTGACACATACAATGAGCAGTTCTTC. Its protein is CASSSTGDTYNEQFF. Drawing the rest from reference TRBV7-3 and TRBJ2-1, the complete variable domain is GAGVSQTPSNKVTEKGKYVELRCDPISGHTALYWYRQSLGQGPEFLIYFQGTGAADDSGLPNDRFFAVRPEGSVSTLKIQRTERGDSAVYLCASSSTGDTYNEQFFGPGTRLTVL.

The V call is TRBV6-5, the J call TRBJ1-2, with 9 bases matching TRBD1. V shed 4 bases, J shed 11 bases, and the junction held 8 bases outside the gene matches. In germline, CDR1 is MNHEY, CDR2 SVGAGI. There are 13 residues in the CDR3. The CDR3 here is CASSSTGQGSYTF. In DNA form, the CDR3 reads TGTGCCAGCAGTTCTACGGGACAGGGCTCATACACCTTC.

The chain couples TRBV20-1 to TRBJ2-3; 12 positions match TRBD2. CDR3 length equals 16 residues. Looked up from germline, CDR1 is DFQATT and CDR2 is SNEGSKA (reference sequence). Germline trimming cut 0 bases from V and 4 bases from J; bases unmatched to any gene: 5. In DNA, the CDR3 is TGCAGTGCTAGAGATATAGCTAGCGGGGGGGCAGATACGCAGTATTTT. It yields the protein CSARDIASGGADTQYF.

V is TRBV2 and J is TRBJ2-3; perhaps D is TRBD1 or TRBD2 (5 bases each). V lost 8 bases, J lost 1 base, and 10 bases lay in between. Germline lookup yields CDR1 SNHLY and CDR2 FYNNEI. CDR3 length equals 13 residues. CDR3 DNA sequence: TGTGCCAGCCGGGACCCCGGCACAGATACGCAGTATTTT. Its translation is CASRDPGTDTQYF.

This clonotype was detected ten times or more. This sequence joins TRBV29-1 and TRBJ2-3; 7 bases agree with TRBD2. In germline, CDR1 is SQVTM, CDR2 ANQGSEA. Germline trimming cut 3 bases from V and 2 bases from J; bases unmatched to any gene: 11. The CDR3 length is 16 residues. DNA for the CDR3: TGCAGCGTTGAGGCGTGGGCTCTAGCGGTCACAGATACGCAGTATTTT. Translation gives CSVEAWALAVTDTQYF.

This clonotype was counted at least ten times. The gene calls are TRBV20-1 and TRBJ2-1, with 10 bases that match TRBD2. Germline CDR1 DFQATT, CDR2 SNEGSKA (reference sequence). The CDR3 runs to 16 residues. V gave up 1 base and J gave up 2 bases; unmatched junction bases: 5. CDR3 amino acids: CSARVSGRAPYNEQFF. CDR3 bases: TGCAGTGCTAGAGTGAGCGGGAGGGCCCCCTACAATGAGCAGTTCTTC.

This clonotype was counted only a few times. The rearrangement links TRBV3-1 to TRBJ2-7; no clear D gene. Germline V gene sequence: CDR1 LGHDT, CDR2 YNNKEL (reference sequence). This CDR3 region has 13 residues. V dropped 0 bases and J dropped 3 bases, with 6 bases sitting between them. The CDR3 bases are TGTGCCAGCAGCCAAGACATTTTCTACGAGCAGTACTTC. This gives the protein CASSQDIFYEQYF.

The V call is TRBV5-5, the J call TRBJ1-4; 7 positions agree with TRBD1. Germline CDR1 SGHKS, CDR2 YYEKEE (reference sequence). Losses at the gene ends were 0 bases for V and 2 bases for J; bases not matched to a gene: 1. CDR3 length equals 15 residues. The chain's CDR3 is CASSLAQGTNEKLFF. As DNA, the CDR3 is TGTGCCAGCAGCTTGGCACAGGGGACTAATGAAAAACTGTTTTTT. Full variable domain (missing parts from reference TRBV5-5 and TRBJ1-4): DAGVTQSPTHLIKTRGQQVTLRCSPISGHKSVSWYQQVLGQGPQFIFQYYEKEERGRGNFPDRFSARQFPNYSSELNVNALLLGDSALYLCASSLAQGTNEKLFFGSGTQLSVL.

CDR3 sequence: CASSKVQSTEAFF. The CDR3 DNA reads TGTGCCAGTAGTAAGGTCCAGTCTACTGAAGCTTTCTTT. This rearrangement joins TRBV19 to TRBJ1-1; no clear D gene. Germline V gene lookup returns CDR1 LNHDA and CDR2 SQIVND (reference sequence). The CDR3 consists of 13 residues. The V end was cut by 4 bases, the J end by 5 bases, with 11 bases between.

This chain uses TRBV12-3 or TRBV12-4 with TRBJ1-5; D ambiguous. V shed 4 bases and J shed 2 bases, with 3 bases lying between them. There are 12 residues in the CDR3. CDR3 loop: CASSSRNQPQHF. CDR3 DNA sequence: TGTGCCAGCAGTTCGCGCAATCAGCCCCAGCATTTT.

This clonotype was picked up many times. This chain uses TRBV12-3 or TRBV12-4 with TRBJ2-3; TRBD2 matches 12 bases. V lost 4 bases, J lost 0 bases, and 2 bases stayed unmatched. This CDR3 is built from 16 residues. The CDR3 DNA reads TGTGCCAGCAGTTCGACTAGCGGGGGAAGCACAGATACGCAGTATTTT. Translated, it gives CASSSTSGGSTDTQYF.

J is TRBJ2-7 and V is TRBV7-8, with a weak D call TRBD1 (5 bases). CDR1 SGHVS and CDR2 FQNEAQ come from the germline V gene. Trimming removed 2 bases at V and 4 bases at J, with 12 bases between. This CDR3 is 14 amino acids long. The CDR3: CASSLSQGFYEQYF. In nucleotides, the CDR3 is TGTGCCAGCAGCTTAAGTCAGGGTTTTTACGAGCAGTACTTC.

The chain has TRBV7-9 and TRBJ2-3, with a possible D match to TRBD2 (6 bases). The CDR3 extends over 17 amino acids. Germline CDR1 SEHNR, CDR2 FQNEAQ (reference sequence). Trimming removed 3 bases at V and 0 bases at J, with 16 bases between. The CDR3 is CASSFVMLARSTDTQYF. CDR3 DNA sequence: TGTGCCAGCAGCTTCGTGATGCTAGCGCGAAGCACAGATACGCAGTATTTT. The full variable domain, completed using reference TRBV7-9 and TRBJ2-3, is DTGVSQNPRHKITKRGQNVTFRCDPISEHNRLYWYRQTLGQGPEFLTYFQNEAQLEKSRLLSDRFSAERPKGSFSTLEIQRTEQGDSAMYLCASSFVMLARSTDTQYFGPGTRLTVL.

This clonotype was detected ten times or more. The rearrangement uses TRBV20-1 and TRBJ2-1; D not certain. Germline V CDR1 and CDR2: DFQATT, SNEGSKA (reference sequence). This CDR3 spans 14 amino acids. Deletions cut 1 base from V and 0 bases from J, with 7 bases between. The CDR3 sequence: CSARALSSYNEQFF. The CDR3 DNA is TGCAGTGCTAGAGCTCTGAGCTCCTACAATGAGCAGTTCTTC.

This chain connects TRBV5-4 to TRBJ2-1, with 15 bases fitting TRBD2. From germline, CDR1 is SGHNT and CDR2 YYREEE (reference sequence). The CDR3 is 17 amino acids. The V gene end was trimmed by 4 bases and the J gene end by 8 bases; junction bases not matched to a gene: 10. The CDR3 DNA follows: TGTGCCAGCAGCCGAGGGACTAGCGGGAGGTATGGCGATGAGCAGTTCTTC. Encoded protein: CASSRGTSGRYGDEQFF.

The rearrangement uses TRBV15 and TRBJ2-7; D remains unclear. The V gene's germline CDR1 is LNHNV and CDR2 YYDKDF (reference sequence). This CDR3 has 18 amino acids. Trimming cost V 3 bases and J 5 bases, with 26 bases left between them. Written as DNA, the CDR3 is TGTGCCACCAGCAGGGTGGGAACGGTCGGCGGAACCCCCAACGAGCAGTACTTC. Protein sequence: CATSRVGTVGGTPNEQYF.

The chain couples TRBV7-2 to TRBJ2-5; D gene uncertain. The CDR3 consists of 15 residues. Trimming took 1 base from V and 2 from J, leaving 11 bases between them. From germline, CDR1 is SGHTA and CDR2 FQGNSA. CDR3 in amino acids: CASSLGAAFQETQYF. CDR3 nucleotide sequence: TGTGCCAGCAGCTTAGGGGCGGCTTTTCAAGAGACCCAGTACTTC.